These 16 T cell receptor beta chains were sequenced from one sample in a study of cytomegalovirus exposure and HLA in healthy donors. The PCR used 60 Vbeta and 13 Jbeta primers. Generated by immunoSEQ multiplex PCR, the TCRdb table keeps only in-frame clones and is missing some. The sample yields about 150,000 clones, about three fifths seen once. The specimen was PBMCs. The receptors originated from a woman aged 25 to 39 in good health and CMV-seropositive.

This clone was counted between two and nine times. V gene TRBV5-8 combines with J gene TRBJ1-5; D perhaps matches TRBD1 (6 bases). Germline V gene sequence: CDR1 SGHTS, CDR2 YDEGEE. Trimming pared 2 bases from V and 1 base from J, leaving 7 bases between. The CDR3 runs to 14 residues. Here the CDR3 reads CASSFGQSNQPQHF. As DNA, the CDR3 is TGTGCCAGCAGCTTTGGACAGAGCAATCAGCCCCAGCATTTT.

The gene calls are TRBV2 and TRBJ2-6; D is unresolved. Trimming removed 10 bases at V and 0 bases at J, with 10 bases between. Germline V CDR1 and CDR2: SNHLY, FYNNEI. CDR3 length: 14 amino acids. The CDR3, as DNA: TGTGCCATTGACACAGCCTCTGGGGCCAACGTCCTGACTTTC. This codes for CAIDTASGANVLTF.

V gene TRBV19 combines with J gene TRBJ2-2, with a weak D call TRBD1 (5 bases). Germline CDR1 LNHDA, CDR2 SQIVND (reference sequence). This CDR3 has 15 amino acids. V was pared by 2 bases and J by 6 bases, with 13 bases between. The CDR3 spells CASSIRQDTPGELFF. In nucleotides, the CDR3 is TGTGCCAGTAGTATAAGGCAGGACACCCCCGGGGAGCTGTTTTTT. The variable domain in full, with the rest retrieved from reference TRBV19 and TRBJ2-2, is DGGITQSPKYLFRKEGQNVTLSCEQNLNHDAMYWYRQDPGQGLRLIYYSQIVNDFQKGDIAEGYSVSREKKESFPLTVTSAQKNPTAFYLCASSIRQDTPGELFFGEGSRLTVL.

The chain combines TRBV30 with TRBJ1-6; 7 nucleotides match TRBD1. This CDR3 is 14 amino acids long. With V trimmed by 4 bases and J by 13 bases, 13 bases remained unmatched. Germline V CDR1 and CDR2: GTSNPN, SVGIG (reference sequence). For the CDR3, the DNA is TGTGCCTGGACGTGGAAGACAGGGCGAATTCCCCTCCACTTT. Residues: CAWTWKTGRIPLHF.

This clone was recorded a few times. This CDR3 is CASSLDGTEIYEQYF. CDR3 coding DNA: TGTGCCAGCAGCTTGGATGGGACAGAAATATACGAGCAGTACTTC. J is TRBJ2-7 and V is TRBV5-6, with 7 bases lining up with TRBD1. V lost 0 bases, J lost 4 bases, and 7 bases stayed unmatched. This CDR3 is built from 15 residues. CDR1 is SGHDT, CDR2 YYEEEE, per germline.

The V call is TRBV25-1, the J call TRBJ1-2; 9 bases match TRBD1. Germline loops: CDR1 MGHDK, CDR2 SYGVNS. The CDR3 runs to 14 residues. J lost 3 bases, V lost 2 bases, and 1 base had no gene match. CDR3 DNA sequence: TGTGCCAGCAGTGAAACAGGGGGCTACTATGGCTACACCTTC. It codes for CASSETGGYYGYTF.

The chain joins TRBV5-1 to TRBJ1-2; unclear D gene. Germline assignment: CDR1 SGHRS and CDR2 YFSETQ. The CDR3 covers 15 residues. V was clipped by 0 bases and J by 3 bases, with 12 bases between them. The CDR3 coding sequence is TGCGCCAGCAGCTTGGAGCCCACCCCGGACTATGGCTACACCTTC. This sequence encodes CASSLEPTPDYGYTF.

The chain uses TRBV4-1 and TRBJ2-1; D is ambiguous. The CDR3 totals 16 residues. Deletions cut 0 bases from V and 0 bases from J, with 9 bases between. The V gene's germline CDR1 is MGHRA and CDR2 YSYEKL. The DNA of the CDR3 is TGCGCCAGCAGCCAAGATTTTGGCGGCTCCTACAATGAGCAGTTCTTC. It specifies CASSQDFGGSYNEQFF.

The chain joins TRBV5-1 to TRBJ2-7; TRBD2 matches 8 bases. J lost 0 bases, V lost 1 base, and 3 bases had no gene match. Germline V lookup: CDR1 SGHRS, CDR2 YFSETQ. The CDR3 length is 15 residues. The DNA for the CDR3 is TGCGCCAGCAGCTTGTCCAGCGGGGGCTCCTACGAGCAGTACTTC. Translated: CASSLSSGGSYEQYF.

As concerns this clone: A single base is all that separates this from a far larger clone, so a read error is likely. The chain is built from TRBV7-9 and TRBJ2-1; 7 bases agree with TRBD2. Per germline, CDR1 SEHNR and CDR2 FQNEAQ (reference sequence). The CDR3 sequence is 15 residues long. The ends lost 1 base at V and 0 bases at J; junction bases unmatched: 0. CDR3 amino acids: CASSLGGGSYNEQFF. Here the CDR3 DNA reads TGTGCCAGCAGCTTAGGCGGGGGCTCCTACAATGAGCAGTTCTTC. Supplemented by reference TRBV7-9 and TRBJ2-1, the full variable domain reads DTGVSQNPRHKITKRGQNVTFRCDPISEHNRLYWYRQTLGQGPEFLTYFQNEAQLEKSRLLSDRFSAERPKGSFSTLEIQRTEQGDSAMYLCASSLGGGSYNEQFFGPGTRLTVL.

The chain employs TRBV18 and TRBJ2-5; maybe TRBD2 (7 bases). TRBJ2-7 matches the DNA end more closely, so the J call is doubtful. Per the germline V gene, CDR1 is KGHSH and CDR2 is LQKENI. The CDR3 totals 13 residues. The DNA for the CDR3 is TGTGCCAGCTCACCACCGGGGGGGCTCGAGCAGTACTTC. It yields the protein CASSPPGGLEQYF.

This rearrangement joins TRBV10-1 to TRBJ1-5, with no clear D. CDR1 WNHNN and CDR2 SYGVQD come from the germline V gene (reference sequence). V was shortened by 0 bases and J by 7 bases, with 10 bases between the two germline ends. The CDR3 is made up of 14 amino acids. The CDR3 protein is CASSESTGGQPQHF. DNA of the CDR3: TGCGCCAGCAGTGAGTCCACCGGCGGGCAGCCCCAGCATTTT.

This sequence joins TRBV2 and TRBJ1-1, with 9 positions matching TRBD1. Germline assignment: CDR1 SNHLY and CDR2 FYNNEI. The CDR3 extends over 13 amino acids. V lost 6 bases, J lost 8 bases, and 7 bases stayed unmatched. In DNA, the CDR3 is TGTGCCAGCAGGGGACAGGGCCATCTCGAAGCTTTCTTT. Its translation: CASRGQGHLEAFF.

The V and J genes are TRBV7-6 and TRBJ2-1; the match to TRBD2 covers 10 bases. The germline gives CDR1 SGHVS, CDR2 FNYEAQ. Trimming at V came to 5 bases and at J to 0 bases, leaving 19 bases not matched to a gene. This CDR3 region has 21 residues. CDR3 loop: CASSQILQKIKREGSYNEQFF. The CDR3 nucleotides are TGTGCCAGCAGCCAAATCCTCCAAAAGATCAAGCGGGAGGGCTCCTACAATGAGCAGTTCTTC.

The chain couples TRBV9 to TRBJ2-3, with TRBD1 as a possible D gene (5 bases). The ends were cut back, 3 bases at V and 6 bases at J, with 20 bases in the middle. Germline V gene sequence: CDR1 SGDLS, CDR2 YYNGEE. This CDR3 comprises 16 residues. The CDR3 spells CASSGPGLVIGDTQYF. DNA of the CDR3: TGTGCCAGCAGCGGGCCAGGGTTAGTGATCGGTGATACGCAGTATTTT.

The V gene is TRBV10-3, the J gene TRBJ1-1; D call uncertain. This CDR3 spans 13 amino acids. The V end lost 0 bases, the J end lost 6 bases, and 8 bases lay between the germline ends. From germline, CDR1 is ENHRY and CDR2 SYGVKD. The CDR3 DNA follows: TGTGCCATCAGTGAGTCGGGGAGCCCTGAAGCTTTCTTT. Translated: CAISESGSPEAFF.